The 25 T cell receptor beta chains below all came from one sample that was sequenced in a study of blood T cell repertoires in COVID-19. The assay was immunoSEQ multiplex PCR, and TCRdb's table has in-frame clones only and misses some. The sample holds 200,000 to 250,000 clones, 83% seen once. Sequencing was done on a sample of peripheral blood. These receptors all stem from a woman aged 25 to 39 with COVID-19, enrolled during active disease.

The rearrangement joins TRBV5-5 to TRBJ2-2, with a weak D call TRBD1 (5 bases). Germline loops: CDR1 SGHKS, CDR2 YYEKEE (reference sequence). CDR3 size: 14 residues. V dropped 3 bases and J dropped 4 bases, with 10 bases sitting between them. The CDR3 coding sequence is TGTGCCAGCAGCTCCGGACACACCACCGGGGAGCTGTTTTTT. The encoded protein is CASSSGHTTGELFF.

V and J are TRBV27 and TRBJ1-1; TRBD1 matches at 9 bases. CDR3 size: 16 residues. Trimming cost V 1 base and J 5 bases; bases outside gene matches: 8. The V gene's germline CDR1 is MNHEY and CDR2 SMNVEV (reference sequence). The CDR3 DNA reads as TGTGCCAGCAGTTTATTCGGCGGACAGGGGTTAACTGAAGCTTTCTTT. It yields the protein CASSLFGGQGLTEAFF.

This sequence joins TRBV13 and TRBJ2-1, with 13 bases identical to TRBD2. The germline V gene encodes CDR1 PRHDT and CDR2 FYEKMQ (reference sequence). This CDR3 is built from 16 residues. The V segment lost 6 bases and the J segment 5 bases; nucleotides outside the gene matches: 7. The CDR3 bases are TGTGCCAGCAGGCAGGGACTAGCGGGACCCAACAATGAGCAGTTCTTC. Translation: CASRQGLAGPNNEQFF.

The chain is built from TRBV7-3 and TRBJ2-2; tentatively, D is TRBD2 (6 bases). V was pared by 5 bases and J by 6 bases, with 13 bases between. CDR3 length equals 14 residues. The germline CDR1 and CDR2 sequences are SGHTA and FQGTGA. The CDR3 DNA follows: TGTGCCAGCAGCATAAAAGGAGGGTCCGGGGAGCTGTTTTTT. Protein sequence: CASSIKGGSGELFF.

The chain couples TRBV3-1 (or the pseudogene TRBV3-2) to TRBJ2-7; 8 bases are a match to TRBD2. The CDR3 length is 17 residues. The germline gives CDR1 LGHDT, CDR2 YNNKEL (reference sequence). Trimming cost V 1 base and J 7 bases; bases outside gene matches: 15. Written as DNA, the CDR3 is TGTGCCAGCAGCCAAGTTCCAGCGGGGGCCCTTAAGGAGGAGCAGTACTTC. Translated: CASSQVPAGALKEEQYF.

This rearrangement joins TRBV2 to TRBJ1-5; D gene ambiguous. The germline CDR1 and CDR2 sequences are SNHLY and FYNNEI. The V and J ends lost 5 bases and 2 bases respectively, with 10 bases between them. CDR3 size: 14 residues. As DNA, the CDR3 is TGTGCCAGCAGTCCCCTTGAGGGCAATCAGCCCCAGCATTTT. Protein product: CASSPLEGNQPQHF. Together with reference TRBV2 and TRBJ1-5, the CDR3 gives the full variable domain: EPEVTQTPSHQVTQMGQEVILRCVPISNHLYFYWYRQILGQKVEFLVSFYNNEISEKSEIFDDQFSVERPDGSNFTLKIRSTKLEDSAMYFCASSPLEGNQPQHFGDGTRLSIL.

The chain has TRBV2 and TRBJ1-2; TRBD1 is a possible D gene (6 bases). The CDR3 contains 13 residues. The V end was cut by 7 bases, the J end by 1 base, with 10 bases between. The germline V gene has CDR1 SNHLY and CDR2 FYNNEI. CDR3 in amino acids: CASNDRLNYGYTF. The CDR3 coding sequence is TGTGCCAGCAATGACAGGCTTAACTATGGCTACACCTTC.

The genes are TRBV7-3 and TRBJ2-1, with a possible D match to TRBD2 (6 bases). The V and J ends lost 1 base and 3 bases respectively, with 13 bases between them. CDR1 SGHTA and CDR2 FQGTGA come from the germline V gene. The CDR3 covers 16 residues. The CDR3 is CASSLKRRGVYNEQFF. CDR3 nucleotides: TGTGCCAGCAGCTTAAAACGGCGCGGGGTCTACAATGAGCAGTTCTTC.

The chain is built from TRBV3-1 (or the pseudogene TRBV3-2) and TRBJ1-5; D not certain. Germline CDR1 reads LGHDT; CDR2 reads YNNKEL (reference sequence). The CDR3 loop spans 13 amino acids. The V and J ends lost 3 bases and 4 bases respectively, with 7 bases between them. As DNA, the CDR3 is TGTGCCAGCAGCCAGGCCGTTAATCAGCCCCAGCATTTT. It codes for CASSQAVNQPQHF.

The sample holds a few counts of this clone. The chain joins TRBV9 to TRBJ1-1; D might be TRBD1 (6 bases). Germline V gene data show CDR1 as SGDLS and CDR2 as YYNGEE. This CDR3 has 13 amino acids. V was clipped by 3 bases and J by 6 bases, with 12 bases between them. The CDR3 protein is CASSATGAPEAFF. CDR3 nucleotide sequence: TGTGCCAGCAGCGCGACAGGTGCTCCTGAAGCTTTCTTT. The variable domain in full, completed from reference TRBV9 and TRBJ1-1, reads DSGVTQTPKHLITATGQRVTLRCSPRSGDLSVYWYQQSLDQGLQFLIQYYNGEERAKGNILERFSAQQFPDLHSELNLSSLELGDSALYFCASSATGAPEAFFGQGTRLTVV.

This clone was detected only a few times. The rearrangement links TRBV6-5 to TRBJ2-7; 9 bases are a match to TRBD1. Trimming took 6 bases from V and 0 from J; bases not matched to a gene: 3. CDR3 length: 14 amino acids. The germline gives CDR1 MNHEY, CDR2 SVGAGI. The CDR3 sequence is CASSGTGSSYEQYF. In DNA form, the CDR3 reads TGTGCCAGCAGCGGGACAGGGTCCTCCTACGAGCAGTACTTC.

The J gene is TRBJ1-4, the V gene TRBV5-1; 9 bases line up with TRBD1. This CDR3 contains 15 residues. Germline-derived CDR1 and CDR2 are SGHRS and YFSETQ. V lost 4 bases, J lost 8 bases, and 9 bases stayed unmatched. This CDR3 is CASSNSGTGMEKLFF. The CDR3 coding sequence is TGCGCCAGCAGCAACTCCGGGACAGGGATGGAAAAACTGTTTTTT.

This chain connects TRBV11-3 to TRBJ2-3, with 11 nucleotides matching TRBD1. The V and J ends lost 5 bases and 6 bases, in that order; junction bases with no gene match: 10. This CDR3 is built from 16 residues. Germline V gene sequence: CDR1 SGHNT, CDR2 YENEEA. This CDR3 is CASSKGQGVKGDTQYF. CDR3 coding DNA: TGTGCCAGCAGCAAGGGACAGGGGGTTAAGGGGGATACGCAGTATTTT.

The V gene is TRBV25-1, the J gene TRBJ2-1, with 7 positions matching TRBD2. The CDR3 sequence is 16 residues long. Germline assignment: CDR1 MGHDK and CDR2 SYGVNS. Trimming removed 3 bases from V and 2 bases from J; junction bases left unmatched: 7. The CDR3 bases are TGTGCCAGCAGTGACAGTTTAGCGGGTCCCTACAATGAGCAGTTCTTC. This sequence encodes CASSDSLAGPYNEQFF.

J is TRBJ2-1 and V is TRBV28; maybe TRBD2 (6 bases). There are 12 residues in the CDR3. V lost 6 bases to trimming and J lost 10 bases, with 13 bases between them. Germline lookup yields CDR1 MDHEN and CDR2 SYDVKM. The chain's CDR3 is CASSVEAGEQFF. DNA for the CDR3: TGTGCCAGCAGCGTCGAGGCGGGGGAGCAGTTCTTC. The complete variable domain, with remaining parts taken from reference TRBV28 and TRBJ2-1, reads DVKVTQSSRYLVKRTGEKVFLECVQDMDHENMFWYRQDPGLGLRLIYFSYDVKMKEKGDIPEGYSVSREKKERFSLILESASTNQTSMYLCASSVEAGEQFFGPGTRLTVL.

The rearrangement uses TRBV6-2 or TRBV6-3 and TRBJ1-5, with D uncertain. Trimming removed 0 bases from V and 7 bases from J, with 16 bases in between. This CDR3 has 16 residues. Germline CDR1 MNHEY, CDR2 SVGEGT. The CDR3 DNA reads as TGTGCCAGCAGTTACTCGATCGGGAGGTATGGACAGCCCCAGCATTTT. Translated, it gives CASSYSIGRYGQPQHF.

The rearrangement joins TRBV7-2 to TRBJ1-1, with 7 bases aligning to TRBD1. V trimming: 5 bases; J trimming: 4 bases; junction bases outside the gene matches: 13. CDR1 and CDR2 from the germline V gene are SGHTA and FQGNSA. The CDR3 consists of 16 residues. CDR3 protein: CASSRGLGQWGTEAFF. CDR3 nucleotides: TGTGCCAGCAGCAGGGGATTGGGACAGTGGGGCACTGAAGCTTTCTTT.

The chain carries TRBV15 and TRBJ2-6, with D tentatively TRBD1 (5 bases). There are 18 residues in the CDR3. Germline V gene lookup returns CDR1 LNHNV and CDR2 YYDKDF (reference sequence). V dropped 0 bases and J dropped 8 bases, with 20 bases sitting between them. This CDR3 is CATSRELTGHGLSNVLTF. Here the CDR3 DNA reads TGTGCCACCAGCAGAGAGTTAACAGGACACGGGCTGTCCAACGTCCTGACTTTC.

The chain employs TRBV3-1 (or the pseudogene TRBV3-2) and TRBJ1-1; 11 bases are shared with TRBD1. V was clipped by 3 bases and J by 5 bases; unmatched bases: 2. The CDR3 has 14 amino acids. The V gene's germline CDR1 is LGHDT and CDR2 YNNKEL (reference sequence). The CDR3 nucleotides are TGTGCCAGCAGCCAGGGACAGGGGGAAACTGAAGCTTTCTTT. This gives the protein CASSQGQGETEAFF.

The chain joins TRBV6-5 to TRBJ2-1; TRBD1 agrees at 10 bases. J was trimmed by 7 bases and V by 2 bases; bases with no gene match: 8. The CDR3 is 16 amino acids. The germline V gene encodes CDR1 MNHEY and CDR2 SVGAGI. The CDR3 loop reads CASSYPAGQGYNEQFF. As DNA, the CDR3 is TGTGCCAGCAGTTACCCGGCGGGACAGGGGTATAATGAGCAGTTCTTC.

The chain uses TRBV20-1 and TRBJ2-1; D is unresolved. Germline V gene sequence: CDR1 DFQATT, CDR2 SNEGSKA (reference sequence). Between the trimmed V and J ends, which lost 4 bases and 9 bases, there was a span of 10 bases. The CDR3 sequence is 11 residues long. CDR3 loop: CSATPSFEQFF. The CDR3 nucleotides are TGCAGTGCTACCCCGAGCTTTGAGCAGTTCTTC.

The chain couples TRBV4-3 to TRBJ2-3; unclear D gene. The CDR3 is made up of 16 amino acids. Looked up from germline, CDR1 is LGHNA and CDR2 is YSLEER. V shed 7 bases and J shed 0 bases, with 17 bases lying between them. The DNA of the CDR3 is TGCGCCAGCACTTCAACGACCGGGTTAAGCACAGATACGCAGTATTTT. Protein: CASTSTTGLSTDTQYF.

The gene calls are TRBV5-6 and TRBJ2-3; 11 bases align to TRBD2. Germline V gene data show CDR1 as SGHDT and CDR2 as YYEEEE. The CDR3 has 16 amino acids. J lost 6 bases, V lost 0 bases, and 6 bases had no gene match. The CDR3 here is CASSLVLAGGRDTQYF. The CDR3 DNA sequence: TGTGCCAGCAGCTTGGTCCTAGCGGGGGGCCGTGATACGCAGTATTTT.

V and J are TRBV5-1 and TRBJ2-5, with D tentatively TRBD2 (5 bases). The germline V and J ends were trimmed by 4 bases and 3 bases, with 16 bases remaining between them. This CDR3 is built from 15 residues. Germline lookup yields CDR1 SGHRS and CDR2 YFSETQ. CDR3 amino acids: CASSGGGSIEETQYF. The CDR3 region has the DNA TGCGCCAGCAGCGGTGGAGGCAGCATAGAAGAGACCCAGTACTTC.

The J gene is TRBJ2-5, the V gene TRBV7-9, with TRBD2 matching over 11 bases. CDR1 is SEHNR and CDR2 is FQNEAQ in the germline V gene (reference sequence). Trimming cost V 2 bases and J 5 bases; bases outside gene matches: 10. The CDR3 spans 17 residues. CDR3 DNA sequence: TGTGCCAGCAGCTTAACTCTCGGACTAGCGGGCGCGGAGACCCAGTACTTC. This gives the protein CASSLTLGLAGAETQYF.